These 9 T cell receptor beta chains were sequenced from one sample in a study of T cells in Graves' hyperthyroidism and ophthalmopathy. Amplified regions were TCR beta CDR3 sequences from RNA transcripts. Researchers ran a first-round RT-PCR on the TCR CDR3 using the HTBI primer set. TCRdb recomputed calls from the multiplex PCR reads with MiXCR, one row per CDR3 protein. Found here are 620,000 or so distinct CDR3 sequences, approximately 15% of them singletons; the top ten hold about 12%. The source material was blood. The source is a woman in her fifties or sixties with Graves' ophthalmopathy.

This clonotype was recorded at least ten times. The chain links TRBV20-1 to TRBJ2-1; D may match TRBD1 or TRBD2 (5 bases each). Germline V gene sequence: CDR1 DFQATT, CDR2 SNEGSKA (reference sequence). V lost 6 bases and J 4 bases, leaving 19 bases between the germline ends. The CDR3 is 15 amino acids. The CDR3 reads CSATLSKGRYNEQFF. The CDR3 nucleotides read TGCAGTGCCACTCTTAGCAAGGGGAGATACAATGAGCAGTTCTTC.

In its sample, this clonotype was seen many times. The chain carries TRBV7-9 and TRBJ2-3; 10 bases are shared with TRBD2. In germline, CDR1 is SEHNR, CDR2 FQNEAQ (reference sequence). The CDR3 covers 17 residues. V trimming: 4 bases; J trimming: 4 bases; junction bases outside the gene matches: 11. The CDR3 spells CASSSPILAGEADTQYF. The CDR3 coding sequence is TGTGCCAGCAGCTCACCAATTCTAGCGGGAGAGGCAGATACGCAGTATTTT.

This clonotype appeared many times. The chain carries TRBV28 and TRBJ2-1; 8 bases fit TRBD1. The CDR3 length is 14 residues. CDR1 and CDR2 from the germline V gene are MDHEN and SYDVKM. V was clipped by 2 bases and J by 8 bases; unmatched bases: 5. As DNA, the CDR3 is TGTGCCAGCAGTTTACCGGGACAGGCCTATGAGCAGTTCTTC. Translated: CASSLPGQAYEQFF. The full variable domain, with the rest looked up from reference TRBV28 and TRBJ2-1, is DVKVTQSSRYLVKRTGEKVFLECVQDMDHENMFWYRQDPGLGLRLIYFSYDVKMKEKGDIPEGYSVSREKKERFSLILESASTNQTSMYLCASSLPGQAYEQFFGPGTRLTVL.

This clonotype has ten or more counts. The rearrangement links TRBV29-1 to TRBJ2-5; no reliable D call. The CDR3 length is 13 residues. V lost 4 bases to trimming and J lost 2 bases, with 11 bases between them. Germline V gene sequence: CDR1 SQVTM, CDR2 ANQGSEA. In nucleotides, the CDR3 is TGCAGCGTTGCTCTAAAACTACAAGAGACCCAGTACTTC. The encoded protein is CSVALKLQETQYF.

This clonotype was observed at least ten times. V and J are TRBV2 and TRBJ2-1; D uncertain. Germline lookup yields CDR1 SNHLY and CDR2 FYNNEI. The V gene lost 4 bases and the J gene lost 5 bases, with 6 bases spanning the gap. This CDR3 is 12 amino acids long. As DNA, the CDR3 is TGTGCCAGCAGTGCTGGGGACAATGAGCAGTTCTTC. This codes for CASSAGDNEQFF.

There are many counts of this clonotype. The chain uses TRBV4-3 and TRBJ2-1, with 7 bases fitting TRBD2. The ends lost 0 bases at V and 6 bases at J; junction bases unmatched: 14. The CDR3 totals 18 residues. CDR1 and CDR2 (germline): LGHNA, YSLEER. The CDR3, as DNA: TGCGCCAGCAGCCAAGAGGACGGGAGGCTCTCGCCAACCAATGAGCAGTTCTTC. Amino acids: CASSQEDGRLSPTNEQFF.

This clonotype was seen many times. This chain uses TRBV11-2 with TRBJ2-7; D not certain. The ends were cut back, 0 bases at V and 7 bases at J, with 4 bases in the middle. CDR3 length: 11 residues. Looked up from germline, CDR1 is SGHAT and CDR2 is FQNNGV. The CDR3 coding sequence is TGTGCCAGCAGCTTAGATGGAGAGCAGTACTTC. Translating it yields CASSLDGEQYF.

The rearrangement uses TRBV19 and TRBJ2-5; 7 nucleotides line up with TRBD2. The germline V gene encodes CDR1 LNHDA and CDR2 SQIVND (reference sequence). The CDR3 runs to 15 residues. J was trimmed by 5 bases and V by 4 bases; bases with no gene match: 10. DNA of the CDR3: TGTGCCAGTAGTAGAAGCGGGACGTTGGGGGAGACCCAGTACTTC. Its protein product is CASSRSGTLGETQYF.

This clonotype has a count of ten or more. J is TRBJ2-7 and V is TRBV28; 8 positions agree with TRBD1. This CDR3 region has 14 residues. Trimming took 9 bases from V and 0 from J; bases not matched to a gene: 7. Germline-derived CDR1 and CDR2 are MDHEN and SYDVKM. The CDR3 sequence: CARTDRGCSYEQYF. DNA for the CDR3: TGTGCCAGGACAGACAGGGGATGCTCCTACGAGCAGTACTTC.